This TCR beta chain appears in the sequencing data of a study of T cell clonotyping in hematopoietic cell transplantation. Germline CDR1 and CDR2: SGDLS and YYNGEE. With 4 bases removed from V and 6 bases from J, the gap between germline ends came to 17 bases. The CDR3 totals 16 residues. The protocol was immunoSEQ multiplex PCR, while the TCRdb copy is restricted to in-frame clones and leaves out a portion. The table has over 25,000 clones, around 95% seen once. The TCR originated in a man aged 50-59 years in good health. Some clones in this sample may be carry-over from other donors' samples. Sequencing used peripheral blood mononuclear cells. The chain carries TRBV9 and TRBJ1-6, with a weak D call TRBD1 (5 bases). CDR3 sequence reads: CASSPTTQTVNSPLHF. The CDR3 nucleotides read TGTGCCAGCAGCCCTACTACCCAGACAGTTAATTCACCCCTCCACTTT.